Presented here are 23 T cell receptor beta chains from one specimen sequenced in a study of blood T cell repertoires in COVID-19 (dated by TCRdb to 2018 to 2020). Library generation was performed with the immunoSEQ multiplex PCR assay. This is the immuneACCESS table as TCRdb keeps it, with only in-frame sequences that have V and J called. A part of the clones is gone; compared with another copy, unresolved V genes explain less than half, and the rest is unexplained. Within this sample are 13,000 or so clones, with about 90% of them counted one time only. 20% of the sample rests with the top ten. Material for sequencing was peripheral blood. These receptors all come from a human donor with active COVID-19. The donor label of this sample is uncertain.

J is TRBJ1-2 and V is TRBV11-2; TRBD1 matches 7 bases. The ends lost 5 bases at V and 4 bases at J; junction bases unmatched: 13. The CDR3 spans 16 residues. Germline V gene data show CDR1 as SGHAT and CDR2 as FQNNGV. This CDR3 reads CASSNLPGQRSYGYTF. In DNA, the CDR3 is TGTGCCAGCAGCAATCTTCCGGGACAGAGATCCTATGGCTACACCTTC.

This chain uses TRBV7-9 with TRBJ2-3; 9 nucleotides line up with TRBD1. V trimming: 5 bases; J trimming: 5 bases; junction bases outside the gene matches: 8. The CDR3 extends over 15 amino acids. The germline V gene has CDR1 SEHNR and CDR2 FQNEAQ (reference sequence). The DNA for the CDR3 is TGTGCCAGCAGCGCCAGGACAGGGGTTATAGATACGCAGTATTTT. Translated, it gives CASSARTGVIDTQYF.

The chain uses TRBV2 and TRBJ2-2, with 11 bases that match TRBD1. Germline V gives CDR1 SNHLY, CDR2 FYNNEI. After removal of 8 bases from V and 2 bases from J, the junction contained 13 bases not matched to a gene. This CDR3 has 18 amino acids. The CDR3 DNA is TGTGCCAGCTCCGGGACAGGGGGTCCCACACAAAACACCGGGGAGCTGTTTTTT. Translated, it gives CASSGTGGPTQNTGELFF.

V is TRBV28 and J is TRBJ1-2; 7 nucleotides match TRBD1. Germline values: CDR1 MDHEN, CDR2 SYDVKM. The CDR3 is 16 amino acids. The V segment lost 9 bases and the J segment 7 bases; nucleotides outside the gene matches: 20. CDR3 residues: CASLGGQGHAGGGYTF. For the CDR3, the DNA is TGTGCCAGTTTAGGGGGCCAGGGACATGCCGGGGGTGGCTACACCTTC.

The chain carries TRBV7-2 and TRBJ1-4, with D perhaps TRBD1 (6 bases). From germline, CDR1 is SGHTA and CDR2 FQGNSA. This CDR3 contains 17 residues. V lost 1 base and J lost 2, with 14 bases in between. The CDR3 region is CASSLDSGTKTNEKLFF. CDR3 coding DNA: TGTGCCAGCAGCTTAGACTCCGGGACAAAGACTAATGAAAAACTGTTTTTT.

The chain is built from TRBV5-1 and TRBJ2-1; 8 bases map to TRBD1. Germline CDR1 is SGHRS and CDR2 is YFSETQ. This CDR3 spans 16 amino acids. V dropped 4 bases and J dropped 4; count of bases not matched to a gene: 10. The CDR3 DNA reads TGCGCCAGCAGCCCTAACCCGGGACAGGCATACAATGAGCAGTTCTTC. This translates into CASSPNPGQAYNEQFF. The full variable domain, in which reference TRBV5-1 and TRBJ2-1 provide the parts outside the CDR3, is KAGVTQTPRYLIKTRGQQVTLSCSPISGHRSVSWYQQTPGQGLQFLFEYFSETQRNKGNFPGRFSGRQFSNSRSEMNVSTLELGDSALYLCASSPNPGQAYNEQFFGPGTRLTVL.

V gene TRBV5-5 combines with J gene TRBJ2-7; the match to TRBD2 covers 10 bases. The germline V gene has CDR1 SGHKS and CDR2 YYEKEE (reference sequence). Unmatched junction bases numbered 12, after V lost 4 bases and J lost 2 bases. This CDR3 is built from 17 residues. CDR3 amino acids: CASSGAISGGTAYEQYF. The CDR3 nucleotides read TGTGCCAGCAGCGGCGCAATTAGCGGGGGGACCGCCTACGAGCAGTACTTC.

V is TRBV7-2 and J is TRBJ2-7, with 10 bases that match TRBD1. With V trimmed by 1 base and J by 4 bases, 4 bases remained unmatched. Germline V gene sequence: CDR1 SGHTA, CDR2 FQGNSA. The CDR3 loop spans 15 amino acids. CDR3 amino acids: CASSLVKGQGYEQYF. In nucleotides, the CDR3 is TGTGCCAGCAGCTTAGTTAAGGGACAGGGGTACGAGCAGTACTTC.

The chain uses TRBV12-3 or TRBV12-4 and TRBJ1-5; D gene uncertain. This CDR3 has 13 amino acids. The V gene lost 3 bases and the J gene lost 2 bases, with 5 bases spanning the gap. The CDR3 reads CASSLAGNQPQHF. The CDR3 DNA reads as TGTGCCAGCAGTTTGGCGGGCAATCAGCCCCAGCATTTT.

The chain combines TRBV5-6 with TRBJ2-3; 8 bases align to TRBD1. The CDR3 runs 12 residues. CDR1 SGHDT and CDR2 YYEEEE come from the germline V gene. Trimming at V came to 4 bases and at J to 5 bases, leaving 0 bases not matched to a gene. The CDR3 spells CASSTGGDTQYF. CDR3 sequence (DNA): TGTGCCAGCAGCACAGGGGGAGATACGCAGTATTTT.

The rearrangement links TRBV14 to TRBJ2-3; D unresolved. Deletions cut 4 bases from V and 7 bases from J, with 12 bases between. In germline, CDR1 is SGHDN, CDR2 FVKESK. This CDR3 has 13 residues. CDR3 in amino acids: CASSPSRGNTQYF. The CDR3 DNA follows: TGTGCCAGCAGCCCTTCGAGAGGCAATACGCAGTATTTT.

This clone has a single count. The rearrangement uses TRBV5-5 and TRBJ1-1; D unclear. Looked up from germline, CDR1 is SGHKS and CDR2 is YYEKEE (reference sequence). There are 15 residues in the CDR3. V was pared by 0 bases and J by 7 bases, with 16 bases between. For the CDR3, the DNA is TGTGCCAGCAGCTTGGCCCTTGCGGGTCTCGGTGAAGCTTTCTTT. This sequence encodes CASSLALAGLGEAFF.

This clone has only a few counts. CDR3 region: CASSVSGPYEQYF. Here the CDR3 DNA reads TGTGCCAGCAGCGTTAGCGGACCCTACGAGCAGTACTTC. This chain uses TRBV7-9 with TRBJ2-7; possibly TRBD2 for D (6 bases). The CDR3 sequence is 13 residues long. The germline V gene encodes CDR1 SEHNR and CDR2 FQNEAQ (reference sequence). Trimming pared 5 bases from V and 2 bases from J, leaving 10 bases between.

This clone was counted a few times. The CDR3 nucleotides are TGTGCCAGCAGCGTAGGGGCCCATTTAAACACTGAAGCTTTCTTT. It is translated as CASSVGAHLNTEAFF. This chain uses TRBV9 with TRBJ1-1; D is uncertain. The V end lost 0 bases, the J end lost 2 bases, and 11 bases lay between the germline ends. The germline gives CDR1 SGDLS, CDR2 YYNGEE. This CDR3 comprises 15 residues.

The V call is TRBV7-2, the J call TRBJ1-2; D is perhaps TRBD1 (5 bases). V dropped 4 bases and J dropped 1 base, with 10 bases sitting between them. The CDR3 has 14 residues. Per the germline V gene, CDR1 is SGHTA and CDR2 is FQGNSA. CDR3 protein: CASSYGGSNYGYTF. Here the CDR3 DNA reads TGTGCCAGCAGCTACGGGGGGAGTAACTATGGCTACACCTTC.

J is TRBJ1-3 and V is TRBV4-1, with D maybe TRBD1 (5 bases). Germline V gene sequence: CDR1 MGHRA, CDR2 YSYEKL. The CDR3 has 17 residues. The V end lost 0 bases, the J end lost 1 base, and 13 bases lay between the germline ends. The CDR3 here is CASSQDGAGWSGNTIYF. The CDR3 DNA is TGCGCCAGCAGCCAAGATGGGGCAGGGTGGTCTGGAAACACCATATATTTT.

The chain has TRBV10-3 and TRBJ1-2, with unresolved D. Trimming pared 2 bases from V and 3 bases from J, leaving 13 bases between. CDR1 and CDR2 (germline): ENHRY, SYGVKD. The CDR3 length is 15 residues. The CDR3 DNA reads TGTGCCATCAGTGAGACAAACATCGGGGACTATGGCTACACCTTC. Protein product: CAISETNIGDYGYTF.

J is TRBJ2-3 and V is TRBV6-5, with TRBD1 identical over 10 bases. Germline trimming cut 2 bases from V and 8 bases from J; bases unmatched to any gene: 10. The CDR3 loop spans 16 amino acids. Germline CDR1 is MNHEY and CDR2 is SVGAGI. In DNA, the CDR3 is TGTGCCAGCAGTTACGCGACAGGGGGCGAACGATCTACGCAGTATTTT. Its protein is CASSYATGGERSTQYF.

J is TRBJ2-3 and V is TRBV7-8; D gene ambiguous. The germline gives CDR1 SGHVS, CDR2 FQNEAQ. This CDR3 comprises 17 residues. V lost 2 bases, J lost 2 bases, and 17 bases lay in between. CDR3 in amino acids: CASSLRSSTYSTDTQYF. The CDR3 DNA is TGTGCCAGCAGCTTACGTTCGTCGACATACTCCACAGATACGCAGTATTTT.

The rearrangement joins TRBV3-1 (or the pseudogene TRBV3-2) to TRBJ1-5, with 9 bases lining up with TRBD1. This CDR3 region has 15 residues. Germline V lookup: CDR1 LGHDT, CDR2 YNNKEL (reference sequence). The J segment lost 3 bases and the V segment lost 4 bases, leaving 4 bases of the junction unmatched. This CDR3 reads CASSPGTGTNQPQHF. The CDR3 region has the DNA TGTGCCAGCAGCCCCGGGACAGGGACCAATCAGCCCCAGCATTTT.

The J gene is TRBJ1-1, the V gene TRBV7-9; TRBD1 agrees at 7 bases. Trimming took 4 bases from V and 6 from J; bases not matched to a gene: 11. The germline V gene has CDR1 SEHNR and CDR2 FQNEAQ (reference sequence). The CDR3 covers 15 residues. The CDR3 sequence is CASSSLSGQDSEAFF. The CDR3 DNA is TGTGCCAGCAGCTCCCTGAGTGGACAGGACTCTGAAGCTTTCTTT.

The V gene is TRBV9, the J gene TRBJ1-6; D gene ambiguous. Germline values: CDR1 SGDLS, CDR2 YYNGEE. V dropped 4 bases and J dropped 9 bases, with 11 bases sitting between them. The CDR3 consists of 13 residues. The CDR3 loop reads CASSNSPSSPLHF. Here the CDR3 DNA reads TGTGCCAGCAGCAACTCACCGAGTTCACCCCTCCACTTT.

The chain is built from TRBV2 and TRBJ1-2; 9 nucleotides line up with TRBD1. This CDR3 has 13 amino acids. Germline V gene sequence: CDR1 SNHLY, CDR2 FYNNEI. V was pared by 6 bases and J by 8 bases, with 7 bases of the junction left unmatched. The CDR3 sequence: CASRGDREWGYTF. CDR3 sequence (DNA): TGTGCCAGCAGGGGGGACAGGGAGTGGGGCTACACCTTC. Full variable domain (remainder filled in from reference TRBV2 and TRBJ1-2): EPEVTQTPSHQVTQMGQEVILRCVPISNHLYFYWYRQILGQKVEFLVSFYNNEISEKSEIFDDQFSVERPDGSNFTLKIRSTKLEDSAMYFCASRGDREWGYTFGSGTRLTVV.